Given below is one TCR beta chain in context. Its matching antigen is unknown. The CDR3 has 19 residues. In germline, CDR1 is SGHAT, CDR2 FQDESV (reference sequence). Trimming at V came to 5 bases and at J to 12 bases, leaving 29 bases not matched to a gene. This specimen belongs to a study of breast tumors, draining lymph nodes, adjacent tissues. Notes on the study in general: The data were judged consistent with most tumor T cells coming from lymph node and expanding in tumor. Compared with basal-like, luminal-like tumors shared significantly more repertoire with nontumor tissue.

Axillary draining lymph nodes of breast cancer patients supplied the node samples. TCRdb re-derived calls from the multiplex PCR reads in MiXCR, one entry per CDR3 protein. Of around 290,000 distinct CDR3 sequences in the sample, 30% were seen once. Sample: axillary lymph node tissue. The source is a female donor with breast cancer. Some clones in this sample may be carry-over from other donors' samples. The V and J genes are TRBV11-1 and TRBJ1-2; 8 nucleotides agree with TRBD1. The CDR3 nucleotides read TGTGCCAGCAGCCAAGAAGGGGTAGGCAGGGGGCGAATTGTCTCTGGAAACACCTTC. The encoded protein is CASSQEGVGRGRIVSGNTF.